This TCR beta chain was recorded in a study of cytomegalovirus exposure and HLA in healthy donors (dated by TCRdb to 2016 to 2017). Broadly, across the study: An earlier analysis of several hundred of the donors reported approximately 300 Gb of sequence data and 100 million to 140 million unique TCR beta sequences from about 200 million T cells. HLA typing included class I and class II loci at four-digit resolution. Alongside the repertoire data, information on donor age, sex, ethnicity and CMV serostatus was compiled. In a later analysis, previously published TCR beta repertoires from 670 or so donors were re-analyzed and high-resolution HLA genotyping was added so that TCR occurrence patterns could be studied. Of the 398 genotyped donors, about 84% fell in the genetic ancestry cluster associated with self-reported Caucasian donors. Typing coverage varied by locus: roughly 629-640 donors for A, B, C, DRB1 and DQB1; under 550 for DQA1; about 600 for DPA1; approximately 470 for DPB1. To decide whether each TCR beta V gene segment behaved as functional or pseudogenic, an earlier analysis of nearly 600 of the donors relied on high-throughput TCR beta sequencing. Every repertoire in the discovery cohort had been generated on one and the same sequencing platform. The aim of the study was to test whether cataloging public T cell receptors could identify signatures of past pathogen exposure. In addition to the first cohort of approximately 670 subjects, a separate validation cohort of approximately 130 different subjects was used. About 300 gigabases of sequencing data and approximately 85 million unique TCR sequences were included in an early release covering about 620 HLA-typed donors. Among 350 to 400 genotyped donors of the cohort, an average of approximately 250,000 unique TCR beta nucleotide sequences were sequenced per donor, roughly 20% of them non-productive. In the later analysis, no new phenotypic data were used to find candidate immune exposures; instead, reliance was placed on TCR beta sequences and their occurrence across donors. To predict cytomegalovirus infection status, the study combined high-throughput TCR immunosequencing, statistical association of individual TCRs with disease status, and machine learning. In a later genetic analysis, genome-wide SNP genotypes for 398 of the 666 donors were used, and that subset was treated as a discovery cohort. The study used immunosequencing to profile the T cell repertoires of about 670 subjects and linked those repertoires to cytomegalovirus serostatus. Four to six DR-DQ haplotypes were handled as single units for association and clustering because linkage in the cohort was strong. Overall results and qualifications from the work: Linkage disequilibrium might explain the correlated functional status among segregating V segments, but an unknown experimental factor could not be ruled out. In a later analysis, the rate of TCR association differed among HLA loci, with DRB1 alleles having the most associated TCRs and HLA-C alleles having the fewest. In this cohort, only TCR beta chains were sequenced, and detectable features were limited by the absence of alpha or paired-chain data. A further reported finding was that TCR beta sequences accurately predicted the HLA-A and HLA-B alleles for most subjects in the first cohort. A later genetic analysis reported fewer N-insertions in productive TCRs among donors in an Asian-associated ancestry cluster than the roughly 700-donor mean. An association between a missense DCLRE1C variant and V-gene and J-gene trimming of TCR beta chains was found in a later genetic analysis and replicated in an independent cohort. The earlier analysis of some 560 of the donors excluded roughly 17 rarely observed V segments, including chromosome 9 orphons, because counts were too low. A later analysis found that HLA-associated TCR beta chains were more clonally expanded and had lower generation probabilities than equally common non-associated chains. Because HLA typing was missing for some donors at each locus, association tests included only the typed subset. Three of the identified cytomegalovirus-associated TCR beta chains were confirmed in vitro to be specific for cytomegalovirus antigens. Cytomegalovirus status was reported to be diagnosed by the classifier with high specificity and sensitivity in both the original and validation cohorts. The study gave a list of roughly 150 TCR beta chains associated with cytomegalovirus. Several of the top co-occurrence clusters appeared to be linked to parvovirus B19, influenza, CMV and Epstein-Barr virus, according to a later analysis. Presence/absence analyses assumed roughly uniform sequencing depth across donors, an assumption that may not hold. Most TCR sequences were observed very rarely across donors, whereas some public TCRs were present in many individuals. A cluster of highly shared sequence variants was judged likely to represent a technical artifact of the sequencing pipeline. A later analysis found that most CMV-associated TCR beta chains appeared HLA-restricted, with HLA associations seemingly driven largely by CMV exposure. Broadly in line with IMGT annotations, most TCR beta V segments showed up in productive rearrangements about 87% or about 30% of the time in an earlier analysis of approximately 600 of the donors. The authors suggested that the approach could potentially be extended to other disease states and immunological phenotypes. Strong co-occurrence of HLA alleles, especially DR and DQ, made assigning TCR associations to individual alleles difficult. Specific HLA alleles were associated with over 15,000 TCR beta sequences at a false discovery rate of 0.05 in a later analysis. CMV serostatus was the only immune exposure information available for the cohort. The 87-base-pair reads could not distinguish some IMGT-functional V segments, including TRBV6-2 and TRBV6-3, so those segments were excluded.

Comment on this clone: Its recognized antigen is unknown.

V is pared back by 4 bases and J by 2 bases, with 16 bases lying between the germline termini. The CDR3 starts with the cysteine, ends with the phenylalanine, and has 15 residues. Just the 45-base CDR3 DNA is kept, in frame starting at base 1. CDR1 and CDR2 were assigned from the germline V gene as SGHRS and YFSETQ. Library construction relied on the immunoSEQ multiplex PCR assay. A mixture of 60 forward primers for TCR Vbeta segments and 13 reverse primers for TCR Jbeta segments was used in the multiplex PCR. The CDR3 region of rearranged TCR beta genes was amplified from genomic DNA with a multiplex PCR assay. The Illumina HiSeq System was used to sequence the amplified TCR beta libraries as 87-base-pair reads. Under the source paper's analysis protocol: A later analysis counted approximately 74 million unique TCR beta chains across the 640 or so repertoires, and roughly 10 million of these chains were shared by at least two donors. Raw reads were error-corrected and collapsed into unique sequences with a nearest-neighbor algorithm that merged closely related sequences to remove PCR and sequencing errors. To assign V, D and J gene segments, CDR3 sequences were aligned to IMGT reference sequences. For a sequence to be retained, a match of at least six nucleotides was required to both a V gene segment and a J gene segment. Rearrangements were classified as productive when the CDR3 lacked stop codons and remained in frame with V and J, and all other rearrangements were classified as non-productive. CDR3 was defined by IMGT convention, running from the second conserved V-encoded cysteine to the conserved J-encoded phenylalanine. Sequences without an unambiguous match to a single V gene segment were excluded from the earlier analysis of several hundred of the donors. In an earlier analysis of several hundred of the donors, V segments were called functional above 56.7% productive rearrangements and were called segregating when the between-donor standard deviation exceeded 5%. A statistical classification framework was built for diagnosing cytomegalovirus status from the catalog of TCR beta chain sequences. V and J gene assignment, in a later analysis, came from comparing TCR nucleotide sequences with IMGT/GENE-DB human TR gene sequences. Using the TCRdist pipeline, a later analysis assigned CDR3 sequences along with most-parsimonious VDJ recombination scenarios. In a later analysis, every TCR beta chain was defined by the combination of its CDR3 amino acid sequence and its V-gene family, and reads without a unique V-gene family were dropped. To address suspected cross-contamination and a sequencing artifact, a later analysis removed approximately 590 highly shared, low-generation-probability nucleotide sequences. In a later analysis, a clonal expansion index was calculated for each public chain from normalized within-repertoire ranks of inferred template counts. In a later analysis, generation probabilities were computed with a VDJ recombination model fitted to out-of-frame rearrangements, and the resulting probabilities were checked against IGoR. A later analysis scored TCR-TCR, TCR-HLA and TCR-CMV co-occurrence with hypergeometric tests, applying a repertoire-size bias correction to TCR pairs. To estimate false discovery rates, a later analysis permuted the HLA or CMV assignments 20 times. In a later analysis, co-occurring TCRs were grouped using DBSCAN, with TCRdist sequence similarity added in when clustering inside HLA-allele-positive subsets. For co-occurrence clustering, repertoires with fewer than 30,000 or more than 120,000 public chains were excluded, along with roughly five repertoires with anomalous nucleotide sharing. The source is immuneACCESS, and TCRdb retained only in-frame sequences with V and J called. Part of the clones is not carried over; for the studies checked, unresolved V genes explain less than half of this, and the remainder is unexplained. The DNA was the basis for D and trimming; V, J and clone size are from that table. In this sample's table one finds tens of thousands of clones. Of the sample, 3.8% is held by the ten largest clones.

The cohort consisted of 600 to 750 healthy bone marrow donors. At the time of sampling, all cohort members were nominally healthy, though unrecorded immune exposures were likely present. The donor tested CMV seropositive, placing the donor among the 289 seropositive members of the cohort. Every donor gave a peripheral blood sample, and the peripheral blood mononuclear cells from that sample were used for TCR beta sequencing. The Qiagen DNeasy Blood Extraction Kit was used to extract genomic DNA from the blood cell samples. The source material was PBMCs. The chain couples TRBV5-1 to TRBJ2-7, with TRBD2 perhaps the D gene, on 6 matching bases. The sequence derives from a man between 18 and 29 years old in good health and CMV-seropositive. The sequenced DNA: TGCGCCAGCAGCCCCCAGGGACTTCTCCCCTACGAGCAGTACTTC. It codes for CASSPQGLLPYEQYF.